Sequencing of this T cell receptor beta chain was carried out in a study of blood T cell repertoires in COVID-19. Participants were placed into cohorts based on the clinical history they reported. The germline V gene encodes CDR1 LNHDA and CDR2 SQIVND (reference sequence). CDR3 length: 13 amino acids. Trimming stripped 8 bases from V and 3 bases from J, with 13 bases between. Original data processing: Estimation of nucleated cell counts relied on the amplification of reference gene primers. Data came from immunoSEQ multiplex PCR; TCRdb stores just in-frame clones and leaves some out. The DNA was the basis for D and trimming; V, J and clone size are from that table. The table includes 200,000 to 250,000 clones, more than 80% detected once.

The sequence derives from a man aged 55 to 70 who had recovered from COVID-19. This chain connects TRBV19 to TRBJ1-1, with unresolved D. The sequenced material came from PBMCs or T cells enriched from blood (not recorded which). The CDR3 nucleotides are TGTGCCAGTGCCCTGGGGAGGGACACTGAAGCTTTCTTT. Protein: CASALGRDTEAFF.